This TCR beta chain came from a study of regulatory T cells in long-lasting Graves disease. As to time point: newly diagnosed GD, antithyroid drugs for less than 3 months. PBMCs provided the RNA from which the TCR library was made. Arm-PCR of CDR3 regions and iRepertoire HTBI primers were the basis on which TCR beta libraries were built. TCRdb reprocessed the multiplex PCR reads with MiXCR, giving one entry per CDR3 protein. The sample lists 400,000 to 500,000 distinct CDR3 sequences; around 15% were seen once. Germline CDR1 is KGHSH and CDR2 is LQKENI. The CDR3 sequence is 15 residues long. Trimming left V 0 bases short and J 7 bases short, with 12 bases between. These records were also assigned to another study, of T cells in Graves' hyperthyroidism and ophthalmopathy.

The clonotype comes from a woman aged 18-29 years with Graves disease. This chain uses TRBV18 with TRBJ1-4; D might be TRBD1 (5 bases). The material was peripheral blood mononuclear cells (PBMCs), obtained at new diagnosis, from a patient treated with antithyroid drugs. The CDR3 protein is CASSPPGQGVEKLFF. The CDR3 nucleotides are TGTGCCAGCTCACCACCGGGCCAGGGAGTTGAAAAACTGTTTTTT.